This T cell receptor beta chain was sequenced for a study of blood T cell repertoires in COVID-19. Measured with immunoSEQ multiplex PCR; TCRdb has only the in-frame clones, and not every one. The repertoire consists of fewer than 300,000 clones, with about 87% occurring once and the leading ten covering under 4.5%. Germline CDR1 is MNHEY and CDR2 is SMNVEV (reference sequence). CDR3 length equals 13 residues. The ends were cut back, 6 bases at V and 1 base at J, with 9 bases in the middle. This chain connects TRBV27 to TRBJ1-1; unclear D gene. This clonotype was sampled from a man aged 55 to 69 who had recovered from COVID-19. The specimen sequenced was peripheral blood. For the CDR3, the DNA is TGTGCCAGCAGCATATACAAGAACACTGAAGCTTTCTTT. It translates to CASSIYKNTEAFF.